This T cell receptor beta chain is drawn from a study of T-cell reconstitution after alpha-beta-depleted transplantation in children. Study-level points and caveats: Reports say that about two months after transplant, the alpha-beta T cells came out of several hundred graft clones that had expanded. T-cell numbers and diversity one year post-transplant derived largely from freshly generated T cells. In some patients, recipient T cells and intrathymic progenitors surviving conditioning explained high day-60 diversity.

A remark on this clonotype: The antigen is undetermined.

The CDR3 consists of 17 residues. Germline assignment: CDR1 LNHNV and CDR2 YYDKDF (reference sequence). V dropped 1 base and J dropped 0; count of bases not matched to a gene: 9. The authors prepared the TCRbeta library with unique molecular identifiers. TCRdb called the PCR reads again in MiXCR, with one record for every CDR3 protein. This sample has about 830,000 distinct CDR3 sequences, with approximately 15% found just once. The TCR comes from a male patient under 18 who had a stem cell transplant for acute lymphoblastic leukemia, so the T cells may come from the graft donor. The input for sequencing was PBMCs, mostly from graft donor cells, taken 360 days after TCRalphabeta/CD19-depleted stem cell transplant. The chain carries TRBV15 and TRBJ2-7; TRBD1 aligns across 7 bases. The chain's CDR3 is CATSRGDSSTSSYEQYF. The CDR3 DNA is TGTGCCACCAGCAGAGGGGACAGTTCAACGAGCTCCTACGAGCAGTACTTC.